What follows are 21 T cell receptor beta chains derived from one specimen sequenced in a study of cytomegalovirus exposure and HLA in healthy donors. Researchers ran the PCR with 60 Vbeta and 13 Jbeta primers. Sequencing used immunoSEQ multiplex PCR; TCRdb keeps in-frame clones, though not all of them. The sample carries around 120,000 clones, about 80% recorded once. The sequencing sample was made of PBMCs. All receptors derive from a man aged 18 to 35 in good health and CMV-seronegative.

V is TRBV5-4 and J is TRBJ2-5, with TRBD1 matching 7 bases. The DNA matches TRBJ2-7 better at its end, which makes the J call doubtful. The CDR3 spans 13 residues. CDR1 and CDR2 from the germline V gene are SGHNT and YYREEE (reference sequence). The CDR3 DNA sequence: TGTGCCAGCAGCGCGGACAGGAGGTACGAGCAGTACTTC. Its protein product is CASSADRRYEQYF.

The chain couples TRBV13 to TRBJ1-2; D might be TRBD1 (5 bases). Germline loops: CDR1 PRHDT, CDR2 FYEKMQ (reference sequence). The V end lost 3 bases, the J end lost 6 bases, and 11 bases lay between the germline ends. The CDR3 has 13 amino acids. The CDR3: CASSLRGSDGYTF. The CDR3 DNA is TGTGCCAGCAGCTTGCGGGGGAGTGATGGCTACACCTTC.

The chain is built from TRBV4-2 and TRBJ2-4; 7 nucleotides line up with TRBD1. The V segment lost 1 base and the J segment 4 bases; nucleotides outside the gene matches: 4. CDR1 LGHNA and CDR2 YNFKEQ come from the germline V gene. This CDR3 is built from 15 residues. CDR3 in DNA: TGTGCCAGCAGCCAAGGAGAGGGGGCAAAAAACATTCAGTACTTC. Protein: CASSQGEGAKNIQYF.

This chain links TRBV7-8 with TRBJ2-7; D may be TRBD2 (7 bases). Germline V gene lookup returns CDR1 SGHVS and CDR2 FQNEAQ. Trimming stripped 3 bases from V and 5 bases from J, with 11 bases between. This CDR3 is 13 amino acids long. The CDR3 region is CASSFGGAHEQYF. In nucleotides, the CDR3 is TGTGCCAGCAGCTTTGGGGGGGCCCACGAGCAGTACTTC. The full variable domain, in which reference TRBV7-8 and TRBJ2-7 provide the parts outside the CDR3, is GAGVSQSPRYKVAKRGQDVALRCDPISGHVSLFWYQQALGQGPEFLTYFQNEAQLDKSGLPSDRFFAERPEGSVSTLKIQRTQQEDSAVYLCASSFGGAHEQYFGPGTRLTVT.

This clone was counted a few times. V usage is TRBV5-4 and J usage is TRBJ2-7; maybe TRBD2 (6 bases). CDR1 and CDR2 (germline): SGHNT, YYREEE (reference sequence). The length of the CDR3 is 14 residues. Trimming left V 0 bases short and J 1 base short, with 8 bases between. For the CDR3, the DNA is TGTGCCAGCAGCTTGGGTCGGGGGTCCTACGAGCAGTACTTC. Protein sequence: CASSLGRGSYEQYF.

As to this clone: Mismatch with germline at one junction end may stem from a read error. This chain connects TRBV6-5 to TRBJ2-2, with D possibly matching TRBD2 (5 bases). The CDR3 is made up of 15 amino acids. Germline values: CDR1 MNHEY, CDR2 SVGAGI. CDR3 in amino acids: CASSYSRANTGELFF. As DNA, the CDR3 is TGTGCCAGCAGCTACTCGCGGGCAAACACCGGGGAGCTGTTTTTT.

The gene calls are TRBV6-1 and TRBJ2-7; TRBD1 agrees at 11 bases. The CDR3 runs 15 residues. Germline V gene lookup returns CDR1 MNHNS and CDR2 SASEGT. The J segment lost 6 bases and the V segment lost 6 bases, leaving 10 bases of the junction unmatched. The CDR3 nucleotides are TGTGCCAGCAGAGGCCCGGGACAGGGGGTGTCCGAGCAGTACTTC. It codes for CASRGPGQGVSEQYF.

V is TRBV6-5 and J is TRBJ1-1; D is uncertain. Trimming took off 0 bases at V and 1 base at J, with 6 bases between the two ends. The CDR3 spans 14 residues. Per germline, CDR1 MNHEY and CDR2 SVGAGI. The DNA of the CDR3 is TGTGCCAGCAGTTACTCTCGCAGGAACACTGAAGCTTTCTTT. Its translation: CASSYSRRNTEAFF.

This clone was counted a single time. This rearrangement joins TRBV5-4 to TRBJ2-5; 12 bases line up with TRBD2. This CDR3 is built from 18 residues. Germline loops: CDR1 SGHNT, CDR2 YYREEE (reference sequence). V gave up 0 bases and J gave up 5 bases; unmatched junction bases: 11. The CDR3 spells CASSLDWTSGIFRETQYF. CDR3 coding DNA: TGTGCCAGCAGCTTGGACTGGACTAGCGGGATTTTTCGGGAGACCCAGTACTTC.

The rearrangement links TRBV2 to TRBJ1-1; D remains unclear. The CDR3 extends over 14 amino acids. The ends were cut back, 6 bases at V and 0 bases at J, with 11 bases in the middle. The V gene's germline CDR1 is SNHLY and CDR2 FYNNEI. CDR3 nucleotide sequence: TGTGCCAGCAGGCTGCGGCGCATGAACACTGAAGCTTTCTTT. Translated: CASRLRRMNTEAFF.

This chain joins TRBV6-5 and TRBJ2-5, with D perhaps TRBD1 (6 bases). The CDR3 loop spans 15 amino acids. Germline CDR1 is MNHEY and CDR2 is SVGAGI. With 2 bases removed from V and 3 bases from J, the gap between germline ends came to 13 bases. The CDR3 nucleotides read TGTGCCAGCAGTTACGGGGCAGGGGTCGAAGAGACCCAGTACTTC. This gives the protein CASSYGAGVEETQYF.

This clone was observed once. Here the CDR3 reads CASISYSGTSGEDTQYF. In DNA, the CDR3 is TGTGCCAGCATCTCCTATTCTGGGACTAGCGGGGAAGATACGCAGTATTTT. V gene TRBV5-6 combines with J gene TRBJ2-3; 13 nucleotides match TRBD2. CDR1 and CDR2 (germline): SGHDT, YYEEEE. The CDR3 is made up of 17 amino acids. Germline trimming cut 6 bases from V and 5 bases from J; bases unmatched to any gene: 12.

The V and J genes are TRBV4-3 and TRBJ2-4; TRBD1 matches 8 bases. CDR1 is LGHNA, CDR2 YSLEER, per germline. Trimming took 0 bases from V and 2 from J; bases not matched to a gene: 21. The CDR3 consists of 22 residues. CDR3 sequence: CASSQETPFTGGGSNTKNIQYF. The CDR3 DNA follows: TGCGCCAGCAGCCAAGAGACCCCCTTTACAGGGGGTGGCTCAAATACCAAAAACATTCAGTACTTC.

The V call is TRBV7-9, the J call TRBJ1-2, with a tentative D call TRBD1 (5 bases). The CDR3 is 18 residues long. V lost 4 bases and J 2 bases, leaving 23 bases between the germline ends. CDR1 is SEHNR and CDR2 is FQNEAQ in the germline V gene (reference sequence). DNA of the CDR3: TGTGCCAGCAGCTGGGGCTCCTTCGACAGCTTTTTAAACTATGGCTACACCTTC. Its translation is CASSWGSFDSFLNYGYTF.

The gene calls are TRBV6-5 and TRBJ1-1; weak D call: TRBD1 (6 bases). The CDR3 runs 14 residues. The germline CDR1 and CDR2 sequences are MNHEY and SVGAGI. The V end lost 8 bases, the J end lost 0 bases, and 13 bases lay between the germline ends. DNA for the CDR3: TGTGCCAGCCGCGGGGGGCCTGTGAACACTGAAGCTTTCTTT. This translates into CASRGGPVNTEAFF.

The chain employs TRBV6-6 and TRBJ2-5; 8 bases are a match to TRBD2. V lost 6 bases to trimming and J lost 7 bases; unmatched junction nucleotides: 10. Germline V CDR1 and CDR2: MNHNY, SVGAGI (reference sequence). This CDR3 region has 14 residues. CDR3 coding DNA: TGTGCCAGCAGATCACTAGCGGAGGGGGGGACCCAGTACTTC. Protein sequence: CASRSLAEGGTQYF.

This clone was counted only a few times. The CDR3 DNA follows: TGCGCCAGCAGCCATGCGAGCGGCTTGGACACTGAAGCTTTCTTT. It encodes CASSHASGLDTEAFF. V usage is TRBV5-1 and J usage is TRBJ1-1; D uncertain. The CDR3 is 15 residues long. Germline CDR1 and CDR2: SGHRS and YFSETQ. V lost 4 bases and J 3 bases, leaving 16 bases between the germline ends.

The J gene is TRBJ1-2, the V gene TRBV19, with D tentatively TRBD1 (6 bases). V lost 6 bases, J lost 7 bases, and 12 bases lay in between. This CDR3 has 12 residues. In germline, CDR1 is LNHDA, CDR2 SQIVND (reference sequence). CDR3 amino acids: CASRQGGSGYTF. CDR3 sequence (DNA): TGTGCCAGTAGACAGGGTGGGAGTGGCTACACCTTC.

The chain joins TRBV4-2 to TRBJ2-1, with 11 nucleotides matching TRBD2. Losses at the gene ends were 1 base for V and 10 bases for J; bases not matched to a gene: 6. Per germline, CDR1 LGHNA and CDR2 YNFKEQ. The CDR3 runs 15 residues. The CDR3 nucleotides are TGTGCCAGCAGCCAAGTAGCGGGGGGGCTCGGAGAGCAGTTCTTC. Its translation is CASSQVAGGLGEQFF.

This clone was observed a handful of times. J is TRBJ2-1 and V is TRBV6-1, with 9 bases aligning to TRBD2. V was pared by 0 bases and J by 4 bases, with 1 base of the junction left unmatched. Germline V gives CDR1 MNHNS, CDR2 SASEGT. This CDR3 is 15 amino acids long. The CDR3 sequence is CASSEAAGGYNEQFF. CDR3 nucleotide sequence: TGTGCCAGCAGTGAAGCGGCGGGGGGGTACAATGAGCAGTTCTTC.

This chain links TRBV7-8 with TRBJ2-7, with 8 nucleotides matching TRBD1. The germline gives CDR1 SGHVS, CDR2 FQNEAQ. The ends lost 5 bases at V and 1 base at J; junction bases unmatched: 4. CDR3 size: 14 residues. Here the CDR3 DNA reads TGTGCCAGCAGCGTGACAGGGGTTTCCTACGAGCAGTACTTC. It codes for CASSVTGVSYEQYF.